Below are 20 T cell receptor beta chains sequenced from a single sample in a study of shared clonotypes between healthy human individuals. Generated by immunoSEQ multiplex PCR, the TCRdb table keeps only in-frame clones and is missing some. The data show 2.3 million or so clones, approximately 93% seen once. The sequenced material came from naive CD4+ T cells from PBMCs. Subset given: CD45RA+ positively selected. These receptors were taken from a man younger than 35 in good health. Some clones in this sample may be carry-over from other donors' samples.

V is TRBV6-4 and J is TRBJ2-1, with 7 bases that match TRBD1. Per the germline V gene, CDR1 is MRHNA and CDR2 is SNTAGT. The V and J ends lost 6 bases and 9 bases, in that order; junction bases with no gene match: 11. The CDR3 consists of 14 residues. The CDR3 DNA sequence: TGTGCCAGCAGCTATAGACAGGGATGGGGTGAGCAGTTCTTC. It yields the protein CASSYRQGWGEQFF.

The rearrangement uses TRBV5-1 and TRBJ2-7; 7 positions agree with TRBD1. Trimming at V came to 2 bases and at J to 2 bases, leaving 7 bases not matched to a gene. The CDR3 runs 15 residues. CDR1 and CDR2 from the germline V gene are SGHRS and YFSETQ. The CDR3 region has the DNA TGCGCCAGCAGCTTAGCAGGGGGTAGGGCCTACGAGCAGTACTTC. This gives the protein CASSLAGGRAYEQYF.

V is TRBV6-1 and J is TRBJ2-7; 7 nucleotides match TRBD1. The germline CDR1 and CDR2 sequences are MNHNS and SASEGT. Trimming took 5 bases from V and 1 from J; bases not matched to a gene: 5. This CDR3 comprises 14 residues. The CDR3 DNA follows: TGTGCCAGCAGTAGAGGGGGACAGTCCTACGAGCAGTACTTC. Its translation is CASSRGGQSYEQYF.

J is TRBJ2-1 and V is TRBV9, with 10 nucleotides matching TRBD1. With 4 bases clipped from V and 5 bases from J, the junction kept 12 bases outside the gene matches. Germline V CDR1 and CDR2: SGDLS, YYNGEE. The CDR3 loop spans 17 amino acids. The CDR3 DNA follows: TGTGCCAGCAGCCCCAGAGGGGACAGGGGTTTGAACAATGAGCAGTTCTTC. The encoded protein is CASSPRGDRGLNNEQFF. Combining the CDR3 with reference TRBV9 and TRBJ2-1 gives the whole variable domain DSGVTQTPKHLITATGQRVTLRCSPRSGDLSVYWYQQSLDQGLQFLIQYYNGEERAKGNILERFSAQQFPDLHSELNLSSLELGDSALYFCASSPRGDRGLNNEQFFGPGTRLTVL.

V gene TRBV7-9 combines with J gene TRBJ2-1; unclear D gene. The CDR3 is 15 residues long. V was pared by 2 bases and J by 4 bases, with 12 bases between. Germline CDR1 SEHNR, CDR2 FQNEAQ (reference sequence). CDR3 in amino acids: CASSLRRFEYNEQFF. CDR3 sequence (DNA): TGTGCCAGCAGCTTAAGGCGATTTGAATACAATGAGCAGTTCTTC.

V gene TRBV5-1 combines with J gene TRBJ1-1, with TRBD1 matching over 9 bases. This CDR3 spans 15 amino acids. Germline loops: CDR1 SGHRS, CDR2 YFSETQ. V was clipped by 6 bases and J by 0 bases; unmatched bases: 6. The CDR3 nucleotides read TGCGCCAGCAAACAGGGGGCCGAAATGAACACTGAAGCTTTCTTT. Encoded protein: CASKQGAEMNTEAFF.

Only one count was recorded for this clone. The genes are TRBV5-5 and TRBJ2-7; TRBD1 is a possible D gene (6 bases). Trimming left V 5 bases short and J 7 bases short, with 22 bases between. Germline V lookup: CDR1 SGHKS, CDR2 YYEKEE (reference sequence). CDR3 length equals 15 residues. The CDR3 protein is CASRPRGTEAYEQYF. The CDR3 DNA is TGTGCCAGCAGGCCGAGGGGGACGGAGGCGTATGAGCAGTACTTC.

The chain combines TRBV28 with TRBJ2-1; D possibly uses TRBD1 or TRBD2 (5 bases each). The CDR3 loop spans 14 amino acids. Trimming left V 2 bases short and J 4 bases short, with 9 bases between. CDR1 and CDR2 from the germline V gene are MDHEN and SYDVKM. The CDR3 DNA sequence: TGTGCCAGCAGTTTACCGGGACGGTACAATGAGCAGTTCTTC. Translating gives CASSLPGRYNEQFF.

V usage is TRBV14 and J usage is TRBJ2-5; the D gene is possibly TRBD2 (6 bases). The CDR3 loop spans 16 amino acids. The V end lost 5 bases, the J end lost 5 bases, and 21 bases lay between the germline ends. Germline V gene lookup returns CDR1 SGHDN and CDR2 FVKESK. CDR3 sequence reads: CASSSLPGLTGETQYF. CDR3 bases: TGTGCCAGCAGCAGTTTACCGGGACTGACGGGGGAGACCCAGTACTTC. The full variable domain, completed using reference TRBV14 and TRBJ2-5, is EAGVTQFPSHSVIEKGQTVTLRCDPISGHDNLYWYRRVMGKEIKFLLHFVKESKQDESGMPNNRFLAERTGGTYSTLKVQPAELEDSGVYFCASSSLPGLTGETQYFGPGTRLLVL.

This clone was seen a single time. The chain uses TRBV5-4 and TRBJ1-2; D is ambiguous. The germline gives CDR1 SGHNT, CDR2 YYREEE (reference sequence). V lost 0 bases and J 0 bases, leaving 12 bases between the germline ends. The CDR3 has 16 amino acids. The CDR3 sequence: CASSLAGALANYGYTF. The CDR3 bases are TGTGCCAGCAGCTTGGCCGGAGCGTTAGCTAACTATGGCTACACCTTC. The full variable domain, completed using reference TRBV5-4 and TRBJ1-2, is ETGVTQSPTHLIKTRGQQVTLRCSSQSGHNTVSWYQQALGQGPQFIFQYYREEENGRGNFPPRFSGLQFPNYSSELNVNALELDDSALYLCASSLAGALANYGYTFGSGTRLTVV.

With regard to this clone: Distinct nucleotide sequences in the sample also encode this CDR3. V and J are TRBV5-1 and TRBJ2-5; D not resolved. The CDR3 covers 13 residues. V dropped 0 bases and J dropped 5 bases, with 8 bases sitting between them. Per germline, CDR1 SGHRS and CDR2 YFSETQ. The CDR3 loop reads CASSLVLGETQYF. Written as DNA, the CDR3 is TGCGCCAGCAGCTTGGTCCTAGGGGAGACCCAGTACTTC.

The chain's CDR3 is CASSGRPGTVTYEQYF. For the CDR3, the DNA is TGCGCCAGCAGCGGAAGACCCGGGACAGTCACCTACGAGCAGTACTTC. The chain uses TRBV5-1 and TRBJ2-7, with 7 bases matching TRBD1. Per the germline V gene, CDR1 is SGHRS and CDR2 is YFSETQ. The CDR3 is made up of 16 amino acids. J was trimmed by 2 bases and V by 4 bases; bases with no gene match: 12.

The V call is TRBV28, the J call TRBJ2-1; tentative D call: TRBD1 (6 bases). Germline V gives CDR1 MDHEN, CDR2 SYDVKM. The V gene lost 5 bases and the J gene lost 1 base, with 9 bases spanning the gap. CDR3 length equals 14 residues. CDR3 nucleotides: TGTGCCAGCAGTGGACAGTTATCCTACAATGAGCAGTTCTTC. Protein sequence: CASSGQLSYNEQFF.

The chain uses TRBV9 and TRBJ2-5; 7 bases map to TRBD2. Germline loops: CDR1 SGDLS, CDR2 YYNGEE. Losses at the gene ends were 0 bases for V and 0 bases for J; bases not matched to a gene: 5. The CDR3 has 16 amino acids. CDR3 DNA sequence: TGTGCCAGCAGCGTAGGTAGCGGGCTGTACCAAGAGACCCAGTACTTC. Its protein product is CASSVGSGLYQETQYF.

V is TRBV6-5 and J is TRBJ2-7; D not certain. This CDR3 has 12 amino acids. Germline lookup yields CDR1 MNHEY and CDR2 SVGAGI. Trimming removed 5 bases at V and 9 bases at J, with 14 bases between. The CDR3 nucleotides are TGTGCCAGCAGTCTCGACATCTTCGGGCAGTACTTC. Encoded protein: CASSLDIFGQYF.

This chain uses TRBV14 with TRBJ2-3; D unresolved. V was trimmed by 2 bases and J by 2 bases, leaving 8 bases between them. The CDR3 contains 14 residues. Germline V gene lookup returns CDR1 SGHDN and CDR2 FVKESK. This chain's CDR3 is CASSQIRSTDTQYF. Here the CDR3 DNA reads TGTGCCAGCAGCCAAATCAGATCCACAGATACGCAGTATTTT.

The chain joins TRBV28 to TRBJ2-4; D ambiguous. Germline V gene sequence: CDR1 MDHEN, CDR2 SYDVKM. CDR3 length: 13 residues. V gave up 3 bases and J gave up 7 bases, with 10 bases separating them. CDR3 bases: TGTGCCAGCAGTTTTCCCGGGCGGAACATTCAGTACTTC. Translating it yields CASSFPGRNIQYF. The full variable domain, completed using reference TRBV28 and TRBJ2-4, is DVKVTQSSRYLVKRTGEKVFLECVQDMDHENMFWYRQDPGLGLRLIYFSYDVKMKEKGDIPEGYSVSREKKERFSLILESASTNQTSMYLCASSFPGRNIQYFGAGTRLSVL.

This clone was counted between two and nine times. The chain links TRBV28 to TRBJ1-5; D is perhaps TRBD1 (6 bases). Deletions cut 5 bases from V and 7 bases from J, with 18 bases between. CDR1 MDHEN and CDR2 SYDVKM come from the germline V gene. CDR3 length: 15 residues. CDR3 region: CASSAPPGEYQPQHF. The CDR3 region has the DNA TGTGCCAGCAGTGCCCCGCCAGGGGAATACCAGCCCCAGCATTTT.

This chain links TRBV5-5 with TRBJ1-1, with D unresolved. The germline gives CDR1 SGHKS, CDR2 YYEKEE (reference sequence). The CDR3 spans 14 residues. The V gene lost 3 bases and the J gene lost 2 bases, with 11 bases spanning the gap. CDR3 residues: CASSSDLYNTEAFF. The CDR3 DNA follows: TGTGCCAGCAGCTCTGACCTGTACAACACTGAAGCTTTCTTT.

This clone has only one observation. Different DNA sequences within this sample yield the same CDR3. The rearrangement uses TRBV30 and TRBJ1-5; 8 nucleotides line up with TRBD1. CDR1 GTSNPN and CDR2 SVGIG come from the germline V gene (reference sequence). CDR3 size: 13 residues. The trim removed 4 bases at V and 7 bases at J, leaving 6 bases unmatched. CDR3 amino acids: CAWTPGGGQPQHF. Here the CDR3 DNA reads TGTGCCTGGACTCCAGGGGGCGGCCAGCCCCAGCATTTT.